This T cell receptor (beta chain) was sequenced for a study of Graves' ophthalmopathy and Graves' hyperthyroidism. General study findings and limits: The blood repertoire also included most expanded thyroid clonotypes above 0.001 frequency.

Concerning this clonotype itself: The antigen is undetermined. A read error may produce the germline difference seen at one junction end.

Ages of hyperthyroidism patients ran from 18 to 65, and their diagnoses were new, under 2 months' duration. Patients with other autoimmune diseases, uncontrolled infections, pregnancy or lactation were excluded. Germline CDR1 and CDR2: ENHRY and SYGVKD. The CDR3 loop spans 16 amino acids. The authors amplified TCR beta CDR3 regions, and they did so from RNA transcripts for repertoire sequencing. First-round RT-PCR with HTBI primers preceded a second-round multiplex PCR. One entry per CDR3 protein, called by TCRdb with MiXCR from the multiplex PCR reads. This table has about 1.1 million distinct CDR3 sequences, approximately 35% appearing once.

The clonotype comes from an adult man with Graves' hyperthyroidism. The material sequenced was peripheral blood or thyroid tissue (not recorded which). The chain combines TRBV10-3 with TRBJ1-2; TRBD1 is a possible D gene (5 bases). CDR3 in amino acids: CASSEAEPTAGYGYTF. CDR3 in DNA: TGTGCCAGCAGTGAAGCGGAACCGACAGCTGGCTATGGCTACACCTTC.